Listed below are T cell receptor beta chains from one sample, sequenced in a study of blood T cell repertoires in COVID-19. Using immunoSEQ multiplex PCR, the repertoire was profiled, and TCRdb retains in-frame clones only, with some absent. The sample carries some 270,000 clones, 85% recorded once. Sequencing input: PBMCs or T cells enriched from blood (not recorded which). Receptor source: a woman aged 45-59 years with acute COVID-19. CDR3s include the opening cysteine and the closing phenylalanine or tryptophan. Fields, in order: D gene, CDR3 length, clone size, J gene, V gene, CDR3 DNA, CDR3 protein. D genes are given only for firm matches. Clone size, where shown, is once, few, many, or a class for clones that have expanded.

>-|14|-|TRBJ1-6|TRBV25-1
TGTGCCAGCAGTGAGTTAACAGTTAATTCACCCCTCCACTTT
CASSELTVNSPLHF
>TRBD2|15|-|TRBJ2-7|TRBV18
TGTGCCAGCTCACCACCAGCGGGGGCCCCCCAGGAGCAGTACTTC
CASSPPAGAPQEQYF
>-|15|-|TRBJ2-3|TRBV7-7
TGTGCTAGCAGCCGGGCGGGGGCCCTCACAGATACGCAGTATTTT
CASSRAGALTDTQYF
>-|13|-|TRBJ1-2|TRBV3-1/TRBV3-2
TGTGCCAGCAGCCAAGCCAGTTACTATGGCTACACCTTC
CASSQASYYGYTF
>TRBD1|14|once|TRBJ1-5|TRBV29-1
TGCAGCGTTGCGGGACAGGGCCAGAATCAGCCCCAGCATTTT
CSVAGQGQNQPQHF
>TRBD2|15|-|TRBJ2-7|TRBV7-8
TGTGCCAGCAGCTGGGGCAGCGGGGGGGCCTACGAGCAGTACTTC
CASSWGSGGAYEQYF
>-|15|-|TRBJ2-3|TRBV9
TGTGCCAGCAACCCTAGGGCGGGGTCGGGAGATACGCAGTATTTT
CASNPRAGSGDTQYF
>-|14|-|TRBJ2-1|TRBV4-3
TGCGCCAGCAGCCAAGTTCAATTGTCCAATGAGCAGTTCTTC
CASSQVQLSNEQFF
>TRBD1|14|-|TRBJ2-7|TRBV18
TGTGCCAGCTCACCCGGGACAGGGGGACACGAGCAGTACTTC
CASSPGTGGHEQYF
>-|14|-|TRBJ1-5|TRBV3-1/TRBV3-2
TGTGCCAGCAGCCAATCGTCAGGGGATCAGCCCCAGCATTTT
CASSQSSGDQPQHF
>TRBD2|15|once|TRBJ2-1|TRBV7-6
TGTGCCAGCAGCTTAGTTGCGGGGGGCCCCGCCGAGCAGTTCTTC
CASSLVAGGPAEQFF
>TRBD2|16|-|TRBJ2-1|TRBV7-2
TGTGCCAGCAGCTTAGCCGGACTAGCGGGGGGCGGTGAGCAGTTCTTC
CASSLAGLAGGGEQFF
>TRBD1|16|few|TRBJ1-5|TRBV7-8
TGTGCCAGCAGCCCGGACAGGGGAGTCGGCAATCAGCCCCAGCATTTT
CASSPDRGVGNQPQHF
>-|14|-|TRBJ1-4|TRBV9
TGTGCCAGCAGCCAACAGAACACTAATGAAAAACTGTTTTTT
CASSQQNTNEKLFF
>-|16|-|TRBJ2-1|TRBV15
TGTGCCACCAGCAGAGTTCGGGACAAGGGATACAATGAGCAGTTCTTC
CATSRVRDKGYNEQFF
>TRBD1|16|-|TRBJ1-2|TRBV6-5
TGTGCCAGCAGTTACTCGTTTTTTGACAGGGCCTATGGCTACACCTTC
CASSYSFFDRAYGYTF
>TRBD1|14|-|TRBJ1-1|TRBV18
TGTGCCAGCTCGGACGGGACAGCCAACACTGAAGCTTTCTTT
CASSDGTANTEAFF
>TRBD1|12|-|TRBJ1-4|TRBV5-5
TGTGCCAGCAGCCCAGGGGGAGAAAAACTGTTTTTT
CASSPGGEKLFF
>TRBD1|15|-|TRBJ1-6|TRBV18
TGTGCCAGCTCACCTAGGACAGGGACCAATTCACCCCTCCACTTT
CASSPRTGTNSPLHF
>-|15|once|TRBJ2-5|TRBV12-5
TGTGCTAGTGGTTTGCGCCAGGGAGGAGGAGAGACCCAGTACTTC
CASGLRQGGGETQYF
>TRBD1|15|-|TRBJ1-4|TRBV11-2
TGTGCCAGCAGCTTAGGGGGACAGGGTTACGAAAAACTGTTTTTT
CASSLGGQGYEKLFF
>TRBD2|16|-|TRBJ2-7|TRBV4-2
TGTGCCAGCAGCCAAGATCGGGGGGGCGCCTCCTACGAGCAGTACTTC
CASSQDRGGASYEQYF
>TRBD1|15|few|TRBJ2-2|TRBV6-5
TGTGCCAGCAGAAGACAGGGGATTGACACCGGGGAGCTGTTTTTT
CASRRQGIDTGELFF
>TRBD1|18|-|TRBJ1-1|TRBV3-1/TRBV3-2
TGTGCCAGCAGGCCCGGGACAGGGGGATCTTGGGTGAACACTGAAGCTTTCTTT
CASRPGTGGSWVNTEAFF
>TRBD2|15|few|TRBJ2-1|TRBV19
TGTGCCAGTAGTCTTTCTAGCGGGGGGGCCGATGAGCAGTTCTTC
CASSLSSGGADEQFF
>-|15|-|TRBJ1-1|TRBV19
TGTGCCAGTAGTATAGCCCTGGCGGCGAACACTGAAGCTTTCTTT
CASSIALAANTEAFF
>TRBD1|17|-|TRBJ2-1|TRBV11-3
TGTGCCAGCAGCTTAACCCCCCCGGGACAGGGTTCGGCAGAGCAGTTCTTC
CASSLTPPGQGSAEQFF
>-|15|-|TRBJ1-2|TRBV5-1
TGCGCCAGCAGCTTGGAAGGGGGACGGCCCTATGGCTACACCTTC
CASSLEGGRPYGYTF
>-|15|many|TRBJ1-5|TRBV30
TGTGCCTGGAGTCTCGGACAGTATAGCAATCAGCCCCAGCATTTT
CAWSLGQYSNQPQHF
>TRBD1|13|-|TRBJ1-6|TRBV7-2
TGTGCCAGCAGCGGGACAGGGAATTCACCCCTCCACTTT
CASSGTGNSPLHF
>-|14|few|TRBJ1-2|TRBV11-2
TGTGCCAGCAGCTTAGGACAGCCCGGGAGTGGCTACACCTTC
CASSLGQPGSGYTF
>TRBD2|14|-|TRBJ2-5|TRBV18
TGTGCCAGCTACGGGACTAGCGGGGTTGAGACCCAGTACTTC
CASYGTSGVETQYF
>TRBD1|15|-|TRBJ1-6|TRBV4-2
TGTGCCAGCAGCCAAGCCGGACAGGATAATTCACCCCTCCACTTT
CASSQAGQDNSPLHF
>TRBD1|15|-|TRBJ1-1|TRBV7-3
TGTGCCAGCAGCCTCTCGGAGGGGGCTGGGACTGAAGCTTTCTTT
CASSLSEGAGTEAFF
>-|12|-|TRBJ1-1|TRBV6-2/TRBV6-3
TGTGCCAGCAGTCCCGGGGAGACTGAAGCTTTCTTT
CASSPGETEAFF
>-|15|-|TRBJ1-3|TRBV6-5
TGTGCCAGCAGCCTGGACTTCTTTTCTGGAAACACCATATATTTT
CASSLDFFSGNTIYF
>-|16|-|TRBJ1-6|TRBV19
TGTGCCAGTAGTCGACAGGCGAGCTCCTATAATTCACCCCTCCACTTT
CASSRQASSYNSPLHF
>TRBD1|17|-|TRBJ2-3|TRBV5-1
TGCGCCAGCAGCTTGGAAAAGGGGACAGCTAGCACAGATACGCAGTATTTT
CASSLEKGTASTDTQYF
>-|14|-|TRBJ1-1|TRBV19
TGTGCCAGTATTGCTGGAGGGGCTCGCACTGAAGCTTTCTTT
CASIAGGARTEAFF
>-|16|-|TRBJ2-7|TRBV7-8
TGTGCCAGCAGAAAAACAGGGGACTGGGACTCCTACGAGCAGTACTTC
CASRKTGDWDSYEQYF
>TRBD1|16|-|TRBJ1-2|TRBV3-1/TRBV3-2
TGTGCCAGCAGCCAAGAAGACAGGGGGCGCAGCTATGGCTACACCTTC
CASSQEDRGRSYGYTF
>-|14|-|TRBJ1-2|TRBV19
TGTGCCAGTAGTGCTGGACAGACCCTCTATGGCTACACCTTC
CASSAGQTLYGYTF
>TRBD2|15|-|TRBJ2-1|TRBV6-5
TGTGCCAGCAGTTACTATACGACTAGCAGTAATGAGCAGTTCTTC
CASSYYTTSSNEQFF
>-|12|-|TRBJ2-5|TRBV6-5
TGTGCCAGCAGCTATAGCGGAGAGACCCAGTACTTC
CASSYSGETQYF
>-|15|-|TRBJ1-3|TRBV5-1
TGCGCCAGCAGCTTCGGGAGTATCTCTGGAAACACCATATATTTT
CASSFGSISGNTIYF